The entry below gives a single TCR beta chain sequence along with its context. The target antigen is unknown. This entry belongs to a study of T cell responses to AZD1222 COVID-19 vaccine. Across the whole study: Second-dose intervals of approximately 4 or approximately 12 weeks were pooled. Overall study results and limits: A mostly white British donor set with more females was recruited, and clonal diversity was possibly underestimated. Spike-specific TCRs gained breadth and depth after people received two AZD1222 doses. Across spike, vaccine-associated CD4 TCRs were found, dominant at 160-218 and 743-854.

Produced via immunoSEQ multiplex PCR; TCRdb's table is partial and in-frame only. The profile shows 90,000 to 150,000 clones, around 85% of them singletons. The V end lost 5 bases, the J end lost 5 bases, and 7 bases lay between the germline ends. Germline V gene lookup returns CDR1 SGHVS and CDR2 FNYEAQ. This CDR3 is built from 13 residues. The clonotype was recovered from an adult in good health. The chain is built from TRBV7-6 and TRBJ1-6; D uncertain. Sample: peripheral blood, taken on day 0 of AZD1222 vaccination. CDR3 sequence: CASSAIDNSPLHF. As DNA, the CDR3 is TGTGCCAGCAGCGCAATTGATAATTCACCCCTCCACTTT.